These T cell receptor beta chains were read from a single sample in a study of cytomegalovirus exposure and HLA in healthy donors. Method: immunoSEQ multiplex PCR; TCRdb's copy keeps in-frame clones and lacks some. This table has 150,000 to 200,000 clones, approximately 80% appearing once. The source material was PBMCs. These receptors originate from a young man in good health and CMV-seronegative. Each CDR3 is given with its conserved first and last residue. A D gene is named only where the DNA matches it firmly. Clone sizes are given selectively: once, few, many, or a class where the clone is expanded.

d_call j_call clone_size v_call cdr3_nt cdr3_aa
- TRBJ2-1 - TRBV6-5 TGTGCCAGCAGTTACCCTACTCAGGGAAGGGATGAGCAGTTCTTC CASSYPTQGRDEQFF
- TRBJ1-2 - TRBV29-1 TGCAGCGTTGAAGATACGCCCGGGATGCCCTATGGCTACACCTTC CSVEDTPGMPYGYTF
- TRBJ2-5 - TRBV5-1 TGCGCCAGCAGTGAGCAAGAGACCCAGTACTTC CASSEQETQYF
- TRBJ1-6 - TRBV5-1 TGCGCCAGCAGCTGGAACGACAGGAAATATTCACCCCTCCACTTT CASSWNDRKYSPLHF
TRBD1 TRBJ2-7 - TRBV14 TGTGCCAGCAGCCAAGACGGACGGGACAGGGCCCACGAGCAGTACTTC CASSQDGRDRAHEQYF
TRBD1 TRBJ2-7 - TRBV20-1 TGCAGTGCCAAAGAGGGGGCCACGCAGTACTTC CSAKEGATQYF
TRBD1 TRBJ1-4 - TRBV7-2 TGTGCCAGCAGCGTAGGACAGGGGAGGTTTGAAAAACTGTTTTTT CASSVGQGRFEKLFF
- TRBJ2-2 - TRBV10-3 TGTGCCATCAGTGAGTCGAGGCAGAACACCGGGGAGCTGTTTTTT CAISESRQNTGELFF
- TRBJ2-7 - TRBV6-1 TGTGCCAGCAGTGAATTGGGGGCTTACTACGAGCAGTACTTC CASSELGAYYEQYF
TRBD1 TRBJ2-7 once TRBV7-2 TGTGCCAGCAGCTTAGTAGGGGGGACAGGTACCTCCTACGAGCAGTACTTC CASSLVGGTGTSYEQYF
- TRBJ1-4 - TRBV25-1 TGTGCCAGCAGTGCGACAGTTAATGAAAAACTGTTTTTT CASSATVNEKLFF
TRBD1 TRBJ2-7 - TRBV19 TGTGCCAGTAGTAGCGGGACAGGGGCTTACGAGCAGTACTTC CASSSGTGAYEQYF
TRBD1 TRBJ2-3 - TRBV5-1 TGCGCCAGCAGCTTTAGGGGACAGGGGGGCACAGATACGCAGTATTTT CASSFRGQGGTDTQYF
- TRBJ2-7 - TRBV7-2 TGTGCCAGCAGCTTAGCCACAGGGGGGGCCTACGAGCAGTACTTC CASSLATGGAYEQYF
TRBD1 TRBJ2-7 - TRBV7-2 TGTGCCAGCAGCCCCGAAGGCGGCAGGGGGTACGAGCAGTACTTC CASSPEGGRGYEQYF
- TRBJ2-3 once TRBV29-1 TGCAGCGTTAAAGTCGAACAGGACCCCTACACAGATACGCAGTATTTT CSVKVEQDPYTDTQYF
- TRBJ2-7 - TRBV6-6 TGTGCCAGCAGTTACGTAGACTACGAGCAGTACTTC CASSYVDYEQYF
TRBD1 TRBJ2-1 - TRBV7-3 TGTGCCAGCAGCCGGGACAGAGGTTTCAATGAGCAGTTCTTC CASSRDRGFNEQFF
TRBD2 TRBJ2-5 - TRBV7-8 TGTGCCAGCAGCTGGGGGACTAGCAGAGAGACCCAGTACTTC CASSWGTSRETQYF
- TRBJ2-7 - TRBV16 TGTGCCAGCAGCCAAGGTAGCGTCTCACTATTCGAGCAGTACTTC CASSQGSVSLFEQYF
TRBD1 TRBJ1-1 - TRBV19 TGTGCCAGTACCGCAGGGGGGCGGGGGAACACTGAAGCTTTCTTT CASTAGGRGNTEAFF
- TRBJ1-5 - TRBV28 TGTGCCAGCAGTAAAGACAGGAGAGATCAGCCCCAGCATTTT CASSKDRRDQPQHF
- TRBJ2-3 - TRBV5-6 TGTGCCAGCCGTGGCAAGGGGCTCGGCACAGATACGCAGTATTTT CASRGKGLGTDTQYF
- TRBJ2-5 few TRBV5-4 TGTGCCAGCACCCATGCGGGTGCCTCGGGCGAGACCCAGTACTTC CASTHAGASGETQYF
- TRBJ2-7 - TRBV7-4 TGTGCCAGCAGCTGGAACAGGGCCATCTACGAGCAGTACTTC CASSWNRAIYEQYF
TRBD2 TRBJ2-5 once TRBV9 TGTGCCAGCAGCGTAGCTACGGATAGCGGGGGGCAAGAGACCCAGTACTTC CASSVATDSGGQETQYF
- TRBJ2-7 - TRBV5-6 TGTGCCAGCAGCTTGGGGCCCGAGCAGTACTTC CASSLGPEQYF
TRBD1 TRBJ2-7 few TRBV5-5 TGTGCCAGCAGCTTCGGGACAGGGATCTACGAGCAGTACTTC CASSFGTGIYEQYF
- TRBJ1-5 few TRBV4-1 TGCGCCAGCAGCCAAGTTGGACAGATCAATCAGCCCCAGCATTTT CASSQVGQINQPQHF
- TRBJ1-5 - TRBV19 TGTGCCAGTAGTATAGCGTTCGGGGGAGGGATGCGGCCCCAGCATTTT CASSIAFGGGMRPQHF
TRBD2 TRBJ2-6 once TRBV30 TGTGCCTGGAGTGTACGGGGGGGCCACTACTCTGGGGCCAACGTCCTGACTTTC CAWSVRGGHYSGANVLTF
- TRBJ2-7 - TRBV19 TGTGCCAGTAGTATAGCTCTACAGGGCCTCTACGAGCAGTACTTC CASSIALQGLYEQYF
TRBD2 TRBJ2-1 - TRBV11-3 TGTGCCAGCAGCTTAGGAACTAGCGGGAGAGGATCCAATGAGCAGTTCTTC CASSLGTSGRGSNEQFF
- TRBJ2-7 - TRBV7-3 TGTGCCAGCAGCTTGGGCGGGGCCTCCTACGAGCAGTACTTC CASSLGGASYEQYF
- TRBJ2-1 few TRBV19 TGTGCCAGTAGTATTGTGCCCACCAGTGATGAGCAGTTCTTC CASSIVPTSDEQFF
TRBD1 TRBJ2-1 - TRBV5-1 TGCGCCAGCAGCTCTGTGGCAGGGGGCATTCACAAGAGTGAGCAGTTCTTC CASSSVAGGIHKSEQFF
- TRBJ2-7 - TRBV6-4 TGTGCCAGCAGCAGGGATTCAAGCTCCTACGAGCAGTACTTC CASSRDSSSYEQYF
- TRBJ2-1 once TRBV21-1 TGTGCCAGCAGCAAAGTCAGGTGCAGAATCTCCTACAATGAGCAGTTCTTC CASSKVRCRISYNEQFF
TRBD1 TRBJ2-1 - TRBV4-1 TGCGCCAGCAGCCATCGAGAGGGGGCCTCCATCTCCTACAATGAGCAGTTCTTC CASSHREGASISYNEQFF
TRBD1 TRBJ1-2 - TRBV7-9 TGTTCCAGCAGCTTACAAGGACAGGGATCTGGCTACACCTTC CSSSLQGQGSGYTF
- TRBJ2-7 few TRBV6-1 TGTGCCAGCAGTGAAGCGATGGCAGGGGTCTACGAGCAGTACTTC CASSEAMAGVYEQYF
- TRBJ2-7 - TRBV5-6 TGTGCCAGCATACTGTATACAGGACTATACGAGCAGTACTTC CASILYTGLYEQYF
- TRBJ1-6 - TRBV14 TGTGCCAGCAGCAGCAGGGGTTCACCCCTCCACTTT CASSSRGSPLHF
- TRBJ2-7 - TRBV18 TGTGCCAGCTCACCACTAGGGGGTCCAGCGGGGCGGGACGAGCAGTACTTC CASSPLGGPAGRDEQYF
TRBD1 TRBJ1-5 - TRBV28 TGTGCCAGCAGCTTATTGGGACAGGAAGAGAGCAATCAGCCCCAGCATTTT CASSLLGQEESNQPQHF
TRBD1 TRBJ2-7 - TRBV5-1 TGCGCCAGCAGCCCCGTCGGGACAGGGAAGACCTACGAGCAGTACTTC CASSPVGTGKTYEQYF
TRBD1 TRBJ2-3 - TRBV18 TGTGCCAGCTCACCACTGGACAGGGTGGGGTATGCCCAATACACAGATACGCAGTATTTT CASSPLDRVGYAQYTDTQYF
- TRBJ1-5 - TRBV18 TGTGCCAGCTCACCACCGGGGCAGACCGGACAGCCCCAGCATTTT CASSPPGQTGQPQHF
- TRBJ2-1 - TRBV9 TGTGCCAGCAGCGTAGTATTAGGAGAGTACAATGAGCAGTTCTTC CASSVVLGEYNEQFF
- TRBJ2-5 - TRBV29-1 - CSVGPGQETQYF
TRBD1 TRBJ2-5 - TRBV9 TGTGCCAGCAGCGTAGATCCTTTGACAGGGCAAGAGACCCAGTACTTC CASSVDPLTGQETQYF
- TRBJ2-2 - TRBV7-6 TGTGCCAGCAGCTTATCCCGCACCGGGGAGCTGTTTTTT CASSLSRTGELFF
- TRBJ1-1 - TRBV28 TGTGCCAGCAGTTTAAGGGGGTGGAACACTGAAGCTTTCTTT CASSLRGWNTEAFF